The TCR beta chain under discussion was sequenced for a study of molecular identifiers for immune sequencing clone quantification. CD8+CD4-CCR7+CD45RA+ cells were sorted as naive CD8 T cells. Whole-study findings and limits: Reportedly, one cell's Jurkat TCR RNA was detected within one million naive CD8 cells.

The use of previously described methods and listed TCR primers produced the bulk TCR libraries. MiXCR was run by TCRdb on the PCR reads, yielding one entry per CDR3 protein. The table has around 470,000 distinct CDR3 sequences, around 23% seen once; the top ten hold over 0.6%. V shed 10 bases and J shed 2 bases, with 12 bases lying between them. Per the germline V gene, CDR1 is SNHLY and CDR2 is FYNNEI. The CDR3 consists of 13 residues. Comment on this clonotype: The antigen is undetermined.

The specimen was naive CD8+ T cells from blood, with Jurkat cell RNA spiked in. Subset reported: FACS-sorted CD8+CD4-CCR7+CD45RA+ naive T cells. The TCR sequence derives from a human donor in good health. Some libraries in this study had Jurkat cell RNA spiked in. The chain joins TRBV2 to TRBJ1-3; a possible D gene is TRBD1 (5 bases). DNA of the CDR3: TGTGCCAACCTCAGGGATCCTGGAAACACCATATATTTT. Amino acid sequence: CANLRDPGNTIYF.